The sequence of this TCR beta chain was determined in a study of cytomegalovirus exposure and HLA in healthy donors. This CDR3 has 12 amino acids. Germline values: CDR1 MDHEN, CDR2 SYDVKM. V lost 3 bases, J lost 4 bases, and 7 bases lay in between. Both 60 Vbeta primers and 13 Jbeta primers went into the PCR. The repertoire was sequenced with immunoSEQ multiplex PCR; TCRdb's copy has only in-frame clones and lacks some. The sample has more than 40,000 clones. The sequence was collected from a woman aged 40 to 50 in good health and CMV-seronegative. The source material was PBMCs. The rearrangement uses TRBV28 and TRBJ2-7; no clear D gene. The CDR3 region is CASSLMQYEQYF. For the CDR3, the DNA is TGTGCCAGCAGTTTGATGCAGTACGAGCAGTACTTC.